Listed below are T cell receptor beta chains from one sample, sequenced in a study of beta chain features in type 1 diabetes. TCRdb's table, derived via immunoSEQ multiplex PCR, lists solely in-frame clones and lacks some. The repertoire consists of 640,000 or so clones, with under 15% occurring once and the leading ten covering 0.022%. Sequencing used naive CD4+ T cells from blood. These receptor sequences come from a man younger than 35 with type 1 diabetes. Both conserved end residues are part of each CDR3. Where a row states a size, it is once, few, many or the class of an expanded clone; other rows omit it.

>TRBJ2-1|TRBV11-2|few
CASSLEGGEQFF
>TRBJ2-5|TRBV7-7|-
CASSSGQGVPFLAETQYF
>TRBJ1-1|TRBV14|few
CASRPTGGEAFF
>TRBJ2-1|TRBV5-1|-
CASSLEGSEQFF
>TRBJ1-5|TRBV7-3|few
CASSLDSNQPQHF
>TRBJ2-3|TRBV5-1|-
CASSLLAGSDTQYF
>TRBJ2-7|TRBV11-2|-
CASSFPDGEQYF
>TRBJ2-2|TRBV4-2|-
CASSQGRANTGELFF
>TRBJ2-4|TRBV2|few
CASTHRTVNIQYF
>TRBJ1-1|TRBV2|few
CASIRNTEAFF
>TRBJ1-2|TRBV7-9|few
CASSLAGVSYGYTF
>TRBJ1-1|TRBV29-1|few
CSVDRLQYEAFF
>TRBJ1-3|TRBV25-1|-
CASSEAGGNTIYF
>TRBJ1-2|TRBV30|-
CAWKQIPQSEGYTF
>TRBJ2-2|TRBV6-4|-
CASSDNRAGELFF
>TRBJ1-2|TRBV7-9|few
CASSLHTF
>TRBJ2-7|TRBV6-5|few
CASSQLADSYEQYF
>TRBJ1-2|TRBV28|-
CASSLVSDYGYTF
>TRBJ2-7|TRBV2|-
CASRPNVLGEQYF
>TRBJ2-6|TRBV25-1|few
CASSGLPGQGAGANVLTF
>TRBJ2-6|TRBV6-6|-
CASSRTGSGANVLTF
>TRBJ1-6|TRBV7-6|few
CASSLAGQGNNSPLHF
>TRBJ2-7|TRBV29-1|few
CSVWTEGYEQYF
>TRBJ2-7|TRBV5-1|few
CASSPRFPSDYEQYF
>TRBJ2-1|TRBV7-9|-
CASTTVSDNEQFF
>TRBJ2-1|TRBV6-6|-
CASSYSRGYNEQFF
>TRBJ1-6|TRBV4-1|few
CASSQEGAGNSPLHF
>TRBJ2-7|TRBV27|-
CASSRDGEYEQYF
>TRBJ1-5|TRBV2|-
CASNPEAGGYQPQHF
>TRBJ1-1|TRBV5-4|few
CASSQFGRPNTEAFF
>TRBJ2-7|TRBV7-2|few
CASSLDRRDYEQYF
>TRBJ2-2|TRBV10-3|-
CAIGARGGGPEGGELFF
>TRBJ1-5|TRBV5-6|-
CASSSQQGFSNQPQHF
>TRBJ1-5|TRBV27|-
CASRLAGAGNQPQHF
>TRBJ1-5|TRBV7-9|few
CASSFYGANQPQHF
>TRBJ2-1|TRBV30|-
CAWSVGFGEQFF
>TRBJ2-7|TRBV6-5|-
CASSYGWYEQYF
>TRBJ2-3|TRBV5-1|few
CASSGTGNTDTQYF
>TRBJ1-6|TRBV5-1|-
CASSVGEGDSPLHF
>TRBJ1-2|TRBV18|-
CASSSLNLHLVAGYTF
>TRBJ2-1|TRBV9|-
CASSVGLAGGNEQFF
>TRBJ2-1|TRBV11-1|-
CASSFGGVYNEQFF
>TRBJ2-1|TRBV5-1|-
CASRAGTGLYNEQFF
>TRBJ2-7|TRBV5-1|few
CASTSVQGAEQYF
>TRBJ1-4|TRBV30|few
CASMMNEKLFF
>TRBJ2-3|TRBV10-1|few
CASGLAGSDTQYF
>TRBJ1-4|TRBV2|few
CASTLEQGTNEKLFF
>TRBJ1-2|TRBV7-9|-
CASSPPGGTAVPLLTF
>TRBJ1-4|TRBV9|-
CASSVVMGTGDEKLFF
>TRBJ1-4|TRBV7-9|few
CASSLQGQFDEKLFF
>TRBJ2-7|TRBV11-3|few
CASSLWGTQDYEQYF
>TRBJ2-7|TRBV6-5|few
CASNQDGSSYEQYF
>TRBJ1-1|TRBV30|-
CAWTRQANTEAFF
>TRBJ2-7|TRBV28|-
CASSRTYEQYF
>TRBJ2-3|TRBV14|few
CASSQPGGSDTQYF